Below are 7 T cell receptor beta chains sequenced from a single sample in a study of blood T cell repertoires in COVID-19. Only in-frame clones appear in the TCRdb table, and some are missing; sequencing was by immunoSEQ multiplex PCR. Altogether about 110,000 clones are present, over 65% being singletons, with the ten largest covering around 1.7%. The sample consisted of peripheral blood. These receptors all stem from a woman in her forties with acute or convalescent COVID-19.

The chain employs TRBV9 and TRBJ2-1, with 11 nucleotides matching TRBD2. This CDR3 contains 17 residues. Trimming removed 0 bases from V and 3 bases from J; junction bases left unmatched: 5. The V gene's germline CDR1 is SGDLS and CDR2 YYNGEE. The CDR3 protein is CASSVERGTSGYNEQFF. DNA for the CDR3: TGTGCCAGCAGCGTAGAAAGAGGGACTAGCGGCTACAATGAGCAGTTCTTC.

This clone was seen repeatedly, ten times or more. The rearrangement uses TRBV3-1 (or the pseudogene TRBV3-2) and TRBJ2-6, with 7 bases lining up with TRBD1. The CDR3 spans 17 residues. J gave up 0 bases and V 6 bases, and 8 bases lay outside the gene matches. The germline gives CDR1 LGHDT, CDR2 YNNKEL (reference sequence). CDR3 protein: CASSSGQASSGANVLTF. The CDR3 coding sequence is TGTGCCAGCAGTTCCGGACAGGCGAGCTCTGGGGCCAACGTCCTGACTTTC.

V gene TRBV5-1 combines with J gene TRBJ2-5; the match to TRBD1 covers 9 bases. The germline V gene has CDR1 SGHRS and CDR2 YFSETQ. This CDR3 has 16 residues. Trimming at V came to 0 bases and at J to 4 bases, leaving 7 bases not matched to a gene. Written as DNA, the CDR3 is TGCGCCAGCAGCTTGGCCTTGTTACAGGGGGCAGAGACCCAGTACTTC. It translates to CASSLALLQGAETQYF.

In this sample, this clone turned up a few times. Other DNA sequences within the sample encode an identical CDR3. This chain joins TRBV6-5 and TRBJ2-7; 10 nucleotides agree with TRBD1. Germline loops: CDR1 MNHEY, CDR2 SVGAGI. The length of the CDR3 is 15 residues. V gave up 6 bases and J gave up 1 base; unmatched junction bases: 6. Here the CDR3 reads CASRYRDRGSYEQYF. The CDR3 DNA reads TGTGCCAGCAGGTACCGGGACAGGGGTTCCTACGAGCAGTACTTC.

In its sample, this clone was seen once. V usage is TRBV24-1 and J usage is TRBJ2-5, with D possibly matching TRBD1 (7 bases). Between the trimmed V and J ends, which lost 9 bases and 2 bases, there was a span of 21 bases. From germline, CDR1 is KGHDR and CDR2 SFDVKD. This CDR3 comprises 16 residues. The CDR3 sequence is CATSAPGGFGQETQYF. CDR3 DNA: TGTGCCACCTCAGCACCAGGGGGGTTTGGTCAAGAGACCCAGTACTTC.

The V gene is TRBV7-7, the J gene TRBJ2-4; D is perhaps TRBD2 (5 bases). The CDR3 loop spans 13 amino acids. V lost 4 bases and J 6 bases, leaving 10 bases between the germline ends. CDR1 is SSHAT, CDR2 FNYEAQ, per germline (reference sequence). The CDR3 protein is CASSSGEGNIQYF. CDR3 DNA sequence: TGTGCCAGCAGCTCCGGAGAGGGAAACATTCAGTACTTC.

V and J are TRBV30 and TRBJ1-1; no firm D call. This CDR3 region has 11 residues. V lost 0 bases to trimming and J lost 5 bases, with 4 bases between them. Germline V gives CDR1 GTSNPN, CDR2 SVGIG (reference sequence). DNA of the CDR3: TGTGCCTGGAGTGTAGAGACTGAAGCTTTCTTT. Protein product: CAWSVETEAFF.